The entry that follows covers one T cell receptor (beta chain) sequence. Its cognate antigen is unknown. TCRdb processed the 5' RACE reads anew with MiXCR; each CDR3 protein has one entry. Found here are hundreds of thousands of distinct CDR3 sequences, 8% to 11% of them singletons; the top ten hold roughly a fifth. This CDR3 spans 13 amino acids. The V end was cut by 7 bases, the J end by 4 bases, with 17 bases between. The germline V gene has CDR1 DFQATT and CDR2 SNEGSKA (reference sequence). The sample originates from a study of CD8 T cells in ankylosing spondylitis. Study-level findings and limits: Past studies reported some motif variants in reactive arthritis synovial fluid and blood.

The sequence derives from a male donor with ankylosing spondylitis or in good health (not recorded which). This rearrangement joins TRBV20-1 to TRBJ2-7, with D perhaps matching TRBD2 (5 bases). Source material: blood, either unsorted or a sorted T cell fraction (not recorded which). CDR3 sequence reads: CSGRGQALYEQYF. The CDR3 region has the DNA TGCAGTGGGCGCGGGCAGGCCCTTTACGAGCAGTACTTC.